A selection of T cell receptor beta chains follows, all from one sample in a study of cytomegalovirus exposure and HLA in healthy donors. The table came from immunoSEQ multiplex PCR; TCRdb's copy has only in-frame clones and leaves some out. The sample table sets out 50,000 to 60,000 clones. Sequenced: PBMCs. These receptors all come from a woman in her fifties or sixties in good health and CMV-seropositive. Each CDR3 is given with its conserved first and last residue. The order of the fields is V gene, J gene, D gene, CDR3 DNA, CDR3 protein. A D gene is named only where the DNA matches it firmly.

v_gene: TRBV5-5; j_gene: TRBJ1-4; d_gene: TRBD1; CDR3nt: TGTGCCAGCAGCTTAGACAGGGTGAGGGAAAAACTGTTTTTT; CDR3aa: CASSLDRVREKLFF
v_gene: TRBV4-1; j_gene: TRBJ1-1; d_gene: .; CDR3nt: TGCGCCAGCAGCCAAAGGCGAGGACAGTTGAACACTGAAGCTTTCTTT; CDR3aa: CASSQRRGQLNTEAFF
v_gene: TRBV6-5; j_gene: TRBJ2-2; d_gene: .; CDR3nt: TGTGCCAGCAGTTGGGCCCATACCGGGGAGCTGTTTTTT; CDR3aa: CASSWAHTGELFF
v_gene: TRBV6-4; j_gene: TRBJ2-3; d_gene: .; CDR3nt: TGTGCCAGCAGTGAACAGGGCCCAGATACGCAGTATTTT; CDR3aa: CASSEQGPDTQYF
v_gene: TRBV5-1; j_gene: TRBJ2-7; d_gene: TRBD2; CDR3nt: TGCGCCAGCAGCCCGGGACTTCCCACCGGGGGGGAGCAGTACTTC; CDR3aa: CASSPGLPTGGEQYF
v_gene: TRBV5-6; j_gene: TRBJ1-5; d_gene: TRBD1; CDR3nt: TGTGCCAGCAGCAGCGGACAGGGAACAGTTCAGCCCCAGCATTTT; CDR3aa: CASSSGQGTVQPQHF
v_gene: TRBV27; j_gene: TRBJ1-1; d_gene: .; CDR3nt: TGTGCCAGCAGTTTCGACAGGATGAACACTGAAGCTTTCTTT; CDR3aa: CASSFDRMNTEAFF
v_gene: TRBV7-9; j_gene: TRBJ1-4; d_gene: .; CDR3nt: TGTGCCAGCAGTCCTGGGACAAATGAAAAACTGTTTTTT; CDR3aa: CASSPGTNEKLFF
v_gene: TRBV10-2; j_gene: TRBJ1-2; d_gene: .; CDR3nt: TGCGCCAGCAGCGAGGGACGGGGTGCGGGCTACACCTTC; CDR3aa: CASSEGRGAGYTF
v_gene: TRBV10-3; j_gene: TRBJ2-3; d_gene: .; CDR3nt: TGTGCCATCAAACCCCTAGCAGACACAGATACGCAGTATTTT; CDR3aa: CAIKPLADTDTQYF
v_gene: TRBV28; j_gene: TRBJ2-3; d_gene: .; CDR3nt: TGTGCCAGCAGTTCCGCTACTAGCCTAAGCACAGATACGCAGTATTTT; CDR3aa: CASSSATSLSTDTQYF
v_gene: TRBV7-2; j_gene: TRBJ1-6; d_gene: .; CDR3nt: TGTGCCAGCAGCCCCCCCGGGGATTCACCCCTCCACTTT; CDR3aa: CASSPPGDSPLHF
v_gene: TRBV10-2; j_gene: TRBJ1-1; d_gene: .; CDR3nt: TGCGCCAGCAGTGACGGTGGTGAAGCTTTCTTT; CDR3aa: CASSDGGEAFF
v_gene: TRBV4-2; j_gene: TRBJ2-7; d_gene: TRBD1; CDR3nt: TGTGCCAGCAGCCGGGACAGGGTTCTCTACGAGCAGTACTTC; CDR3aa: CASSRDRVLYEQYF
v_gene: TRBV4-1; j_gene: TRBJ2-2; d_gene: TRBD2; CDR3nt: TGCGCCAGCAGCCAATTAGCGGGGGAGGCCACCGGGGAGCTGTTTTTT; CDR3aa: CASSQLAGEATGELFF
v_gene: TRBV6-5; j_gene: TRBJ2-7; d_gene: .; CDR3nt: TGTGCCAGCAGCCCCGGGGGAGTGTCCTACGAGCAGTACTTC; CDR3aa: CASSPGGVSYEQYF
v_gene: TRBV28; j_gene: TRBJ2-7; d_gene: TRBD2; CDR3nt: TGTGCCAGCAGAAGAACTAGCGGATGCGAGCAGTACTTC; CDR3aa: CASRRTSGCEQYF
v_gene: TRBV25-1; j_gene: TRBJ1-1; d_gene: .; CDR3nt: TGTGCCAGCAGTGAATATACAGGGACAAACACTGAAGCTTTCTTT; CDR3aa: CASSEYTGTNTEAFF
v_gene: TRBV18; j_gene: TRBJ2-5; d_gene: TRBD2; CDR3nt: TGTGCCAGCTCACCGAAGACTAGCGGGAGGGCCGGCGAGACCCAGTACTTC; CDR3aa: CASSPKTSGRAGETQYF
v_gene: TRBV18; j_gene: TRBJ2-1; d_gene: .; CDR3nt: TGTGCCAGCTCACCGCGGGATGAGCAGTTCTTC; CDR3aa: CASSPRDEQFF
v_gene: TRBV7-2; j_gene: TRBJ2-5; d_gene: .; CDR3nt: TGTGCCAGCAGCTTAGGGGGAGCTAGCCGACAAGAGACCCAGTACTTC; CDR3aa: CASSLGGASRQETQYF
v_gene: TRBV2; j_gene: TRBJ2-7; d_gene: .; CDR3nt: TGTGCCAGCAGGCAGGGTCTGGTGAACGAGCAGTACTTC; CDR3aa: CASRQGLVNEQYF
v_gene: TRBV30; j_gene: TRBJ2-1; d_gene: TRBD2; CDR3nt: TGTGCCTGGGGGACTAGCGGAACCTACAATGAGCAGTTCTTC; CDR3aa: CAWGTSGTYNEQFF
v_gene: TRBV5-1; j_gene: TRBJ2-7; d_gene: TRBD1; CDR3nt: TGCGCCAGCAGCTCATCTTCCGGGACAGGGAGCTACGAGCAGTACTTC; CDR3aa: CASSSSSGTGSYEQYF
v_gene: TRBV28; j_gene: TRBJ2-5; d_gene: TRBD1; CDR3nt: TGTGCCAGCAGTATAGACAGGGTGGAAGAGACCCAGTACTTC; CDR3aa: CASSIDRVEETQYF
v_gene: TRBV6-5; j_gene: TRBJ2-7; d_gene: TRBD2; CDR3nt: TGTGCCAGCAAAAGTGGGACTAGCTCCTATGAGCAGTACTTC; CDR3aa: CASKSGTSSYEQYF
v_gene: TRBV7-9; j_gene: TRBJ1-2; d_gene: TRBD1; CDR3nt: TGTGCCAGCAGCCCAGGACAGGGTAGTGGCTACACCTTC; CDR3aa: CASSPGQGSGYTF
v_gene: TRBV11-2; j_gene: TRBJ1-1; d_gene: .; CDR3nt: TGTGCCAGCAGGGAGCCAGGGGCTTTTAACACTGAAGCTTTCTTT; CDR3aa: CASREPGAFNTEAFF
v_gene: TRBV28; j_gene: TRBJ2-7; d_gene: .; CDR3nt: TGTGCCAGCGCCCCGTACGAGTACTACGAGCAGTACTTC; CDR3aa: CASAPYEYYEQYF
v_gene: TRBV14; j_gene: TRBJ1-3; d_gene: .; CDR3nt: TGTGCCAGCAGCCGCCAACAGGGTACAGCGGGAAACACCATATATTTT; CDR3aa: CASSRQQGTAGNTIYF
v_gene: TRBV19; j_gene: TRBJ2-1; d_gene: TRBD2; CDR3nt: TGTGCCAGTAGTCCCGAGCGGGGCTCCTACAATGAGCAGTTCTTC; CDR3aa: CASSPERGSYNEQFF
v_gene: TRBV2; j_gene: TRBJ1-1; d_gene: TRBD1; CDR3nt: TGTGCCAGCAGTTATGAGACAGGGTTAACTGAAGCTTTCTTT; CDR3aa: CASSYETGLTEAFF
v_gene: TRBV11-2; j_gene: TRBJ2-2; d_gene: TRBD2; CDR3nt: TGTGCCAGCAGCCGAAGCGGGAGGACGAACACCGGGGAGCTGTTTTTT; CDR3aa: CASSRSGRTNTGELFF
v_gene: TRBV19; j_gene: TRBJ2-5; d_gene: .; CDR3nt: TGTGCCAGTAGTATGTATTTTCAAGGGGGACCACGCCAAGAGACCCAGTACTTC; CDR3aa: CASSMYFQGGPRQETQYF
v_gene: TRBV4-1; j_gene: TRBJ1-2; d_gene: TRBD1; CDR3nt: TGCGCCAGCAGCCAAACTTCTCAGGGGGACTATGGCTACACCTTC; CDR3aa: CASSQTSQGDYGYTF
v_gene: TRBV6-6; j_gene: TRBJ2-7; d_gene: TRBD1; CDR3nt: TGTGCCAGCAGTTACGGACAGGGGCGATCCTACGAGCAGTACTTC; CDR3aa: CASSYGQGRSYEQYF